The 30 T cell receptor beta chains listed next were all sequenced from one sample in a study of cytomegalovirus exposure and HLA in healthy donors. It was with 60 Vbeta and 13 Jbeta primers that the PCR ran. Profiled with immunoSEQ multiplex PCR; TCRdb holds only in-frame clones, not every one. Among 200,000 or so clones listed, around 83% were seen once. Source material: PBMCs. The receptor set was obtained from a woman aged 50 to 60 in good health and CMV-seropositive.

The chain combines TRBV4-1 with TRBJ1-5; 7 nucleotides agree with TRBD1. This CDR3 contains 15 residues. The junction had 9 bases not matched to a gene; V was cut back by 4 bases and J by 6 bases. Germline-derived CDR1 and CDR2 are MGHRA and YSYEKL. The CDR3 protein is CASSRGTESFQPQHF. The DNA of the CDR3 is TGCGCCAGCAGCCGGGGGACAGAATCCTTTCAGCCCCAGCATTTT.

In this sample, this clone turned up a few times. V usage is TRBV5-1 and J usage is TRBJ1-1, with 7 bases lining up with TRBD1. The CDR3 sequence is 15 residues long. CDR1 and CDR2 (germline): SGHRS, YFSETQ. V shed 0 bases, J shed 1 base, and the junction held 3 bases outside the gene matches. The CDR3 is CASSLGDSRNTEAFF. As DNA, the CDR3 is TGCGCCAGCAGCTTGGGGGACAGCCGGAACACTGAAGCTTTCTTT.

The chain uses TRBV30 and TRBJ2-7, with 7 positions matching TRBD1. Germline values: CDR1 GTSNPN, CDR2 SVGIG (reference sequence). The CDR3 length is 13 residues. Trimming removed 5 bases from V and 2 bases from J; junction bases left unmatched: 6. The chain's CDR3 is CAWAQDRPYEQYF. The CDR3 DNA follows: TGTGCCTGGGCTCAGGACAGGCCCTACGAGCAGTACTTC.

The chain employs TRBV28 and TRBJ2-1; 11 bases line up with TRBD2. In germline, CDR1 is MDHEN, CDR2 SYDVKM. The CDR3 covers 17 residues. With 5 bases clipped from V and 0 bases from J, the junction kept 6 bases outside the gene matches. The CDR3 spells CASSPFLAGGSYNEQFF. The CDR3 DNA is TGTGCCAGCAGTCCTTTTCTAGCGGGAGGCTCCTACAATGAGCAGTTCTTC.

The chain couples TRBV4-1 to TRBJ2-7; possibly TRBD1 for D (5 bases). This CDR3 has 13 amino acids. V lost 9 bases, J lost 4 bases, and 16 bases lay in between. Germline values: CDR1 MGHRA, CDR2 YSYEKL. For the CDR3, the DNA is TGCGCCAGTGCTAGGGGCCTGACATACGAGCAGTACTTC. It translates to CASARGLTYEQYF.

The chain uses TRBV7-9 and TRBJ1-3; D gene uncertain. The CDR3 is 15 residues long. CDR1 and CDR2 from the germline V gene are SEHNR and FQNEAQ (reference sequence). V lost 2 bases, J lost 4 bases, and 12 bases lay in between. CDR3: CASSLWSESGNTIYF. CDR3 nucleotide sequence: TGTGCCAGCAGCTTATGGTCAGAATCGGGAAACACCATATATTTT.

The rearrangement uses TRBV2 and TRBJ2-7; 7 bases map to TRBD2. Trimming took 4 bases from V and 0 from J; bases not matched to a gene: 6. Germline CDR1 and CDR2: SNHLY and FYNNEI. This CDR3 contains 15 residues. The CDR3 here is CASSAGGSGSYEQYF. CDR3 bases: TGTGCCAGCAGTGCCGGCGGGAGCGGCTCCTACGAGCAGTACTTC.

V is TRBV5-1 and J is TRBJ2-3, with D perhaps matching TRBD1 (6 bases). CDR3 size: 16 residues. Germline lookup yields CDR1 SGHRS and CDR2 YFSETQ. V lost 0 bases to trimming and J lost 2 bases, with 13 bases between them. Here the CDR3 DNA reads TGCGCCAGCAGCTTGGGAGGGACATCAAACACAGATACGCAGTATTTT. This sequence encodes CASSLGGTSNTDTQYF.

V gene TRBV29-1 combines with J gene TRBJ2-7; D may be TRBD1 (6 bases). This CDR3 region has 12 residues. The V gene's germline CDR1 is SQVTM and CDR2 ANQGSEA. V was trimmed by 2 bases and J by 6 bases, leaving 11 bases between them. CDR3 in amino acids: CSVETGYSEQYF. The DNA of the CDR3 is TGCAGCGTTGAAACAGGGTATTCCGAGCAGTACTTC.

Only one count was recorded for this clone. The V call is TRBV25-1, the J call TRBJ1-2; D is uncertain. The germline V gene has CDR1 MGHDK and CDR2 SYGVNS. The CDR3 has 13 residues. Trimming removed 3 bases from V and 4 bases from J, with 9 bases in between. The CDR3 sequence is CASSEAGFYGYTF. The CDR3 DNA reads as TGTGCCAGCAGTGAGGCGGGGTTCTATGGCTACACCTTC.

V is TRBV5-1 and J is TRBJ2-1, with a weak D call TRBD2 (5 bases). The V end lost 4 bases, the J end lost 3 bases, and 20 bases lay between the germline ends. This CDR3 region has 17 residues. Germline V gene lookup returns CDR1 SGHRS and CDR2 YFSETQ. This CDR3 reads CASSLTGFLAGYNEQFF. The CDR3 DNA follows: TGCGCCAGCAGCCTAACCGGTTTCCTAGCTGGCTACAATGAGCAGTTCTTC.

With respect to this clone: At one end the junction does not follow the germline gene, possibly because of a read error. The V call is TRBV18, the J call TRBJ1-1, with D uncertain. The germline V gene has CDR1 KGHSH and CDR2 LQKENI. The CDR3 is 14 amino acids. The DNA for the CDR3 is TGTGCCAGCTCACCACCGTCGAGGAACACTGAAGTTTTCTTT. It codes for CASSPPSRNTEVFF.

This clone was observed a single time. The J gene is TRBJ2-2, the V gene TRBV11-2; D not certain. Looked up from germline, CDR1 is SGHAT and CDR2 is FQNNGV. The CDR3 consists of 16 residues. V was clipped by 2 bases and J by 0 bases, with 10 bases between them. This CDR3 reads CASSLLGSANTGELFF. The CDR3 DNA follows: TGTGCCAGCAGCTTATTAGGCAGCGCGAACACCGGGGAGCTGTTTTTT.

This clone has only one observation. The gene calls are TRBV20-1 and TRBJ1-3; D uncertain. V lost 1 base to trimming and J lost 9 bases, with 7 bases between them. The CDR3 contains 11 residues. The V gene's germline CDR1 is DFQATT and CDR2 SNEGSKA (reference sequence). The CDR3 spells CSARGSGTIYF. DNA for the CDR3: TGCAGTGCTAGAGGATCAGGCACCATATATTTT.

V is TRBV12-5 and J is TRBJ2-3; 11 positions match TRBD2. Unmatched junction bases numbered 11, after V lost 8 bases and J lost 4 bases. Germline CDR1 and CDR2: LGHNT and FRNRAP. The CDR3 length is 16 residues. CDR3 sequence: CASTDASGGTADTQYF. The DNA of the CDR3 is TGTGCTAGTACAGACGCTAGCGGGGGGACCGCAGATACGCAGTATTTT.

The V gene is TRBV7-8, the J gene TRBJ2-3; a weak D match, TRBD2 (5 bases). CDR1 and CDR2 (germline): SGHVS, FQNEAQ. This CDR3 is 16 amino acids long. V was pared by 7 bases and J by 3 bases, with 20 bases between. The CDR3 region has the DNA TGTGCCAGCAAAGCGGAGCTCCTTGTGGTTACAGATACGCAGTATTTT. Amino acids: CASKAELLVVTDTQYF. Together with reference TRBV7-8 and TRBJ2-3, the CDR3 gives the full variable domain: GAGVSQSPRYKVAKRGQDVALRCDPISGHVSLFWYQQALGQGPEFLTYFQNEAQLDKSGLPSDRFFAERPEGSVSTLKIQRTQQEDSAVYLCASKAELLVVTDTQYFGPGTRLTVL.

This chain joins TRBV28 and TRBJ1-4, with 10 positions matching TRBD1. Trimming removed 6 bases from V and 8 bases from J; junction bases left unmatched: 6. The CDR3 sequence is 14 residues long. Germline values: CDR1 MDHEN, CDR2 SYDVKM. Written as DNA, the CDR3 is TGTGCCAGCAGCCGGGACAGGGGTTGGGAAAAACTGTTTTTT. Its protein is CASSRDRGWEKLFF.

This chain uses TRBV11-2 with TRBJ2-1; 7 positions match TRBD2. Unmatched junction bases numbered 6, after V lost 5 bases and J lost 2 bases. There are 15 residues in the CDR3. The germline CDR1 and CDR2 sequences are SGHAT and FQNNGV. The CDR3 sequence: CASSLGLVTYNEQFF. The CDR3 DNA follows: TGTGCCAGCAGCCTCGGACTAGTCACCTACAATGAGCAGTTCTTC.

The V call is TRBV18, the J call TRBJ2-1, with 7 bases that match TRBD1. The CDR3 runs 16 residues. V lost 0 bases, J lost 9 bases, and 11 bases stayed unmatched. Germline CDR1 and CDR2: KGHSH and LQKENI. The CDR3 bases are TGTGCCAGCTCACCACCCGGGACAGCCTTAATCGGTGAGCAGTTCTTC. Protein product: CASSPPGTALIGEQFF.

The V and J genes are TRBV2 and TRBJ2-7, with 9 bases fitting TRBD2. Trimming at V came to 7 bases and at J to 4 bases, leaving 8 bases not matched to a gene. CDR3 size: 14 residues. CDR1 SNHLY and CDR2 FYNNEI come from the germline V gene. As DNA, the CDR3 is TGTGCCAGCAAGTGGCGGGGGGGAGATTACGAGCAGTACTTC. It encodes CASKWRGGDYEQYF.

The chain uses TRBV7-9 and TRBJ2-3, with TRBD2 identical over 7 bases. CDR1 is SEHNR, CDR2 FQNEAQ, per germline (reference sequence). V was pared by 1 base and J by 8 bases, with 9 bases of the junction left unmatched. The CDR3 totals 15 residues. The CDR3, as DNA: TGTGCCAGCAGCTTAGTAGCCGCGGGGGTGGGTACGCAGTATTTT. It yields the protein CASSLVAAGVGTQYF. The variable domain in full, with the rest retrieved from reference TRBV7-9 and TRBJ2-3, is DTGVSQNPRHKITKRGQNVTFRCDPISEHNRLYWYRQTLGQGPEFLTYFQNEAQLEKSRLLSDRFSAERPKGSFSTLEIQRTEQGDSAMYLCASSLVAAGVGTQYFGPGTRLTVL.

In the case of this clone: The junction departs from germline at one end; a sequencing error may be responsible. The chain recombines TRBV28 with TRBJ2-7, with TRBD1 matching over 7 bases. CDR1 is MDHEN, CDR2 SYDVKM, per germline. The CDR3 extends over 11 amino acids. CDR3 sequence: CASSLTGVPDF. In DNA, the CDR3 is TGTGCCAGCAGTCTCACAGGGGTACCGGACTTC.

The chain joins TRBV5-8 to TRBJ2-7, with D perhaps TRBD2 (6 bases). Germline V gives CDR1 SGHTS, CDR2 YDEGEE. V shed 3 bases and J shed 2 bases, with 18 bases lying between them. The CDR3 loop spans 16 amino acids. For the CDR3, the DNA is TGTGCCAGCAGCTCATCACAGGAGGGGATCACCTACGAGCAGTACTTC. This translates into CASSSSQEGITYEQYF.

This clone is a singleton in its sample. The chain links TRBV5-1 to TRBJ1-2, with D perhaps TRBD1 (6 bases). V dropped 4 bases and J dropped 5 bases, with 12 bases sitting between them. CDR1 is SGHRS, CDR2 YFSETQ, per germline. The CDR3 extends over 13 amino acids. CDR3 nucleotide sequence: TGCGCCAGCAGCCAGGGGAGCTTTTATGGCTACACCTTC. This translates into CASSQGSFYGYTF.

The J gene is TRBJ1-6, the V gene TRBV2, with D maybe TRBD1 (6 bases). V was pared by 10 bases and J by 3 bases, with 10 bases between. From germline, CDR1 is SNHLY and CDR2 FYNNEI. The CDR3 totals 13 residues. The CDR3 region is CATGQLYNSPLHF. The DNA for the CDR3 is TGTGCCACCGGACAGCTCTATAATTCACCCCTCCACTTT.

This sequence joins TRBV19 and TRBJ2-3; 7 bases are shared with TRBD2. Looked up from germline, CDR1 is LNHDA and CDR2 is SQIVND (reference sequence). J gave up 1 base and V 6 bases, and 7 bases lay outside the gene matches. This CDR3 is 15 amino acids long. In nucleotides, the CDR3 is TGTGCCAGTAGAAAGACTAGCCGGGGCACAGATACGCAGTATTTT. Protein product: CASRKTSRGTDTQYF.

J is TRBJ2-1 and V is TRBV5-1; 7 nucleotides align to TRBD2. With V trimmed by 1 base and J by 8 bases, 9 bases remained unmatched. Germline CDR1 and CDR2: SGHRS and YFSETQ. The CDR3 has 15 amino acids. This CDR3 reads CASSLSSGEFDEQFF. The CDR3 DNA sequence: TGCGCCAGCAGCTTGTCAAGCGGGGAGTTTGATGAGCAGTTCTTC.

V and J are TRBV5-1 and TRBJ2-2, with 7 bases identical to TRBD2. The V segment lost 4 bases and the J segment 2 bases; nucleotides outside the gene matches: 8. The germline V gene encodes CDR1 SGHRS and CDR2 YFSETQ. The CDR3 is made up of 16 amino acids. CDR3 amino acids: CASSELLAANTGELFF. Here the CDR3 DNA reads TGCGCCAGCAGCGAACTGCTAGCGGCAAACACCGGGGAGCTGTTTTTT.

The chain employs TRBV5-5 and TRBJ2-3, with 9 bases matching TRBD1. Germline V gives CDR1 SGHKS, CDR2 YYEKEE (reference sequence). The CDR3 runs to 14 residues. Germline trimming cut 4 bases from V and 6 bases from J; bases unmatched to any gene: 6. The CDR3 region has the DNA TGTGCCAGCAGCCAGGACAGGGGTGGCGATACGCAGTATTTT. Translated: CASSQDRGGDTQYF.

This rearrangement joins TRBV13 to TRBJ2-7; the D is unclear. CDR1 and CDR2 (germline): PRHDT, FYEKMQ (reference sequence). V lost 4 bases and J lost 7, with 11 bases in between. This CDR3 is built from 12 residues. CDR3 bases: TGTGCCAGCAGCTCCGCCCGCAGGGAGCAGTACTTC. Encoded protein: CASSSARREQYF.